The rows below give T cell receptor beta chains drawn from one sample of a study of blood T cell repertoires in COVID-19. Here immunoSEQ multiplex PCR was the method, and the copy in TCRdb shows in-frame clones only, minus some. The table has roughly 100,000 clones, around 87% seen once. Material: peripheral blood. Receptor source: a man over 45 with acute or convalescent COVID-19. Each CDR3 is given with its conserved first and last residue. Each record gives: V gene, J gene, CDR3 protein.

v_call: TRBV10-3
j_call: TRBJ2-1
cdr3_aa: CAISESGGGYNEQFF

v_call: TRBV24-1
j_call: TRBJ2-2
cdr3_aa: CATSDLGTGGPGELFF

v_call: TRBV7-2
j_call: TRBJ2-5
cdr3_aa: CASSSGHRAQGGTQYF

v_call: TRBV6-4
j_call: TRBJ2-2
cdr3_aa: CASRPQGDTGELFF

v_call: TRBV5-1
j_call: TRBJ2-1
cdr3_aa: CASSPDRVVQFF

v_call: TRBV28
j_call: TRBJ2-1
cdr3_aa: CASRLPGWRSSYNEQFF

v_call: TRBV4-1
j_call: TRBJ1-6
cdr3_aa: CASSQRATGLGSPLHF

v_call: TRBV28
j_call: TRBJ2-3
cdr3_aa: CASSRGGASTDTQYF

v_call: TRBV5-1
j_call: TRBJ2-3
cdr3_aa: CASSLAGQGRATDTQYF

v_call: TRBV27
j_call: TRBJ2-2
cdr3_aa: CASSPGLAGVFGELFF

v_call: TRBV2
j_call: TRBJ1-5
cdr3_aa: CASSERGGRTVQPQHF

v_call: TRBV18
j_call: TRBJ2-3
cdr3_aa: CASSPLFEVGTDTQYF

v_call: TRBV10-3
j_call: TRBJ1-1
cdr3_aa: CAIRAGSEAFF

v_call: TRBV7-2
j_call: TRBJ2-3
cdr3_aa: CASSSRLIGDTQYF

v_call: TRBV28
j_call: TRBJ2-7
cdr3_aa: CASRPTGAPYEQYF

v_call: TRBV11-2
j_call: TRBJ2-7
cdr3_aa: CASSNSYEQYF

v_call: TRBV28
j_call: TRBJ2-7
cdr3_aa: CASKEGTYEQYF

v_call: TRBV4-1
j_call: TRBJ2-3
cdr3_aa: CASSQVAGGLATDTQYF

v_call: TRBV11-3
j_call: TRBJ2-6
cdr3_aa: CASSSRQPFSGANVLTF

v_call: TRBV3-1/TRBV3-2
j_call: TRBJ2-7
cdr3_aa: CASSRTFQSYEQYF

v_call: TRBV14
j_call: TRBJ2-7
cdr3_aa: CASSQDVGAKSSYEQYF

v_call: TRBV5-1
j_call: TRBJ2-7
cdr3_aa: CASSLAGGSSYEQYF

v_call: TRBV5-8
j_call: TRBJ2-1
cdr3_aa: CASSGGLVPNHEQFF

v_call: TRBV5-6
j_call: TRBJ2-1
cdr3_aa: CASSPPGTGYNEQFF